One and the same sample provided the 6 T cell receptor beta chains below, sequenced in a study of T-cell reconstitution after alpha-beta-depleted transplantation in children. Library preparation (for TCRbeta) was performed with unique molecular identifiers. TCRdb reprocessed the PCR reads via MiXCR and lists one record per CDR3 protein. Of hundreds of thousands of distinct CDR3 sequences in the sample, around 20% are singletons; the top ten hold roughly 3.3%. Sequenced material: PBMCs from the stem cell graft donor, taken from the stem cell graft. The receptors derive from a human donor who donated a stem cell graft to a child with acute lymphoblastic leukemia.

This clonotype showed up many times. One junction end does not reproduce the germline sequence, and a read error may be involved. The chain joins TRBV27 to TRBJ1-6; perhaps TRBD1 as D (5 bases). CDR3 length: 13 residues. CDR1 is MNHEY and CDR2 is SMNVEV in the germline V gene (reference sequence). The CDR3 sequence is CASSRTGSGYPTF. The CDR3 DNA reads as TGTGCCAGCAGCCGCACAGGTTCCGGGTACCCCACTTTT.

This clonotype has a handful of counts. The genes are TRBV5-5 and TRBJ2-5; D gene uncertain. From germline, CDR1 is SGHKS and CDR2 YYEKEE (reference sequence). The CDR3 length is 14 residues. Trimming shortened V by 3 bases and J by 0 bases, and 9 bases separated the two germline ends. The CDR3: CASSSTEYQETQYF. The CDR3 coding sequence is TGTGCCAGCAGCTCAACAGAATACCAAGAGACCCAGTACTTC.

The rearrangement uses TRBV19 and TRBJ2-2, with TRBD1 as a possible D gene (6 bases). Germline V gene data show CDR1 as LNHDA and CDR2 as SQIVND (reference sequence). The CDR3 is 15 amino acids. Trimming took off 6 bases at V and 0 bases at J, with 11 bases between the two ends. Written as DNA, the CDR3 is TGTGCCAGTAGGCAACAGGGCGCGAACACCGGGGAGCTGTTTTTT. It translates to CASRQQGANTGELFF.

A few counts support this clonotype. The gene calls are TRBV18 and TRBJ1-1, with TRBD1 matching 7 bases. V lost 3 bases, J lost 3 bases, and 7 bases stayed unmatched. This CDR3 region has 15 residues. Looked up from germline, CDR1 is KGHSH and CDR2 is LQKENI. Here the CDR3 DNA reads TGTGCCAGCTCACCGGTACAGGGGCTGGACACTGAAGCTTTCTTT. Residues: CASSPVQGLDTEAFF.

The V call is TRBV2, the J call TRBJ2-1; a possible D gene is TRBD2 (5 bases). The CDR3 has 13 amino acids. Germline CDR1 SNHLY, CDR2 FYNNEI. Trimming took off 11 bases at V and 4 bases at J, with 15 bases between the two ends. CDR3 DNA: TGTGCCCGCGACGGGGAAGGATACAATGAGCAGTTCTTC. Its translation is CARDGEGYNEQFF.

There are many counts of this clonotype. The V and J genes are TRBV5-1 and TRBJ2-1, with 13 bases matching TRBD2. Germline-derived CDR1 and CDR2 are SGHRS and YFSETQ. Trimming took 4 bases from V and 4 from J; bases not matched to a gene: 2. The CDR3 contains 15 residues. CDR3 sequence (DNA): TGCGCCAGCAGCACGGGACTAGCGGGGTACAATGAGCAGTTCTTC. Amino acids: CASSTGLAGYNEQFF.